The clone carrying this TCR beta chain is a singleton in its sample. Its antigen remains unidentified. This entry comes from a study of T cell responses to AZD1222 COVID-19 vaccine. Findings and caveats of the study: In the spike-specific TCR repertoire, nearly half reportedly target unmutated variant regions.

Using immunoSEQ multiplex PCR, the repertoire was profiled, and TCRdb retains in-frame clones only, with some absent. The table has 52,000 or so clones, approximately 85% seen once; the top ten hold about 20%. Sample: peripheral blood, taken on day 0 of MenACWY control vaccination. The receptor comes from an adult in good health.

The CDR3 DNA reads as TGTGCCATCAGAGGGACAGGGTCAAGCTACAATGAGCAGTTCTTC. Translated: CAIRGTGSSYNEQFF. V gene TRBV10-3 combines with J gene TRBJ2-1; 9 nucleotides match TRBD1. V lost 6 bases to trimming and J lost 3 bases; unmatched junction nucleotides: 6. CDR3 size: 15 residues. CDR1 ENHRY and CDR2 SYGVKD come from the germline V gene.